The present TCR beta chain was sequenced within a study of blood T cell repertoires in COVID-19. The repertoire was sequenced with immunoSEQ multiplex PCR; TCRdb's copy has only in-frame clones and lacks some. The table shows some 49,000 clones, with 93% occurring only once. Seattle patients were enrolled while actively infected and followed longitudinally. The V gene lost 1 base and the J gene lost 7 bases, with 17 bases spanning the gap. The CDR3 has 15 residues. Sequencing input: peripheral blood. The V and J genes are TRBV5-3 and TRBJ1-1, with D tentatively TRBD1 (6 bases). Being an ORF, TRBV5-3 has a function that is uncertain. The TCR comes from a man in his 60s with COVID-19, enrolled during active disease. CDR3 region: CARSLKAGVGNEAFF. The CDR3 DNA sequence: TGTGCCAGAAGCTTGAAGGCAGGGGTAGGGAATGAAGCTTTCTTT.